This TCR beta chain was recorded in a study of blood T cell repertoires in COVID-19. About the research overall: Sites in the United States, Italy and Spain provided acute and convalescent COVID-19 samples. Sample material is recorded as cDNA or gDNA derived from T cells, B-cell-depleted T cells, or PBMCs.

The germline V gene has CDR1 SGHRS and CDR2 YFSETQ. The CDR3 length is 12 residues. Original handling: Nucleated cell counts were estimated from reference gene primer amplification. Generated by immunoSEQ multiplex PCR, the TCRdb table keeps only in-frame clones and is missing some. From that table come the V and J calls and clone size; the DNA was used to work out D and trimming. The repertoire holds some 96,000 clones, with around 78% as singletons. A remark on this clone: At one end the junction does not follow the germline gene, possibly because of a read error.

Material: peripheral blood. The rearrangement links TRBV5-1 to TRBJ2-3; the D is unclear. The source is a human donor in a cohort sampled during active COVID-19. The CDR3 region has the DNA TGCGCCAGCGGCTTGCATTCAGATACGCAGTATTTT. Translated: CASGLHSDTQYF.